This entry describes one T cell receptor beta chain. The antigen is not known. The data were obtained in a study of cytomegalovirus exposure and HLA in healthy donors. Measured with immunoSEQ multiplex PCR; TCRdb has only the in-frame clones, and not every one. Counted here are some 170,000 clones, less than 90% occurring once; the ten biggest clones make up 10% to 13%. CDR3 length: 14 residues. V shed 3 bases and J shed 2 bases, with 10 bases lying between them. Germline CDR1 reads LNHDA; CDR2 reads SQIVND (reference sequence). Study conclusions and caveats: Reportedly, diagnosis of cytomegalovirus status by the classifier showed high specificity and sensitivity. Listed as cytomegalovirus-associated were 150 to 200 TCR beta chains. Most TCR sequences were uncommon, yet certain public TCRs appeared in many donors.

The chain is built from TRBV19 and TRBJ1-1; D is unclear. The material sequenced was PBMCs. The TCR sequence derives from a man aged 25 to 45 in good health and CMV-seropositive. Here the CDR3 DNA reads TGTGCCAGTAGTATGAGGGTAACAAACACTGAAGCTTTCTTT. This encodes CASSMRVTNTEAFF.